One and the same sample provided the 17 T cell receptor beta chains below, sequenced in a study of TET2 disruption in CD19-targeted CAR T cells. Treatment here: autologous CTL019 cells: CD19 CAR with 4-1BB and CD3 zeta domains. For these TCRs, the target antigens are not known. The repertoire was sequenced with immunoSEQ multiplex PCR; TCRdb's copy has only in-frame clones and lacks some. Recorded here are about 25,000 clones; the top ten clones represent approximately 2%. The sequencing here drew on CD8- CAR+ T cells sorted from cultured blood T cells, taken for CD19 CAR T cell therapy. Subset of the sample: CD8-negative CAR-positive T cells from the infusion product. Receptors originate from a man aged 65 to 85 with chronic lymphocytic leukemia.

Comments on this clone: The CDR3 extends 3 residues past the end of the read, so its final part is completed from the germline J gene. This sequence joins TRBV30 and TRBJ1-1, with 7 nucleotides matching TRBD1. Germline loops: CDR1 GTSNPN, CDR2 SVGIG (reference sequence). The CDR3 loop spans 11 amino acids. The CDR3 sequence: CAWSVRDSAFF. Partial CDR3 DNA: TGTGCCTGGAGTGTACGGGACAGC.

As to this clone: The read gets to within 3 residues of the CDR3 end, and the germline J gene fills in the rest. This chain connects TRBV4-2 to TRBJ1-1; D may be TRBD1 (6 bases). Germline CDR1 LGHNA, CDR2 YNFKEQ. CDR3 length: 15 amino acids. Trimming pared 0 bases from V and 3 bases from J, leaving 11 bases between. The sequenced CDR3 bases are TGTGCCAGCAGCCAAGATAGGGACAAATACACTGAA. As protein: CASSQDRDKYTE. The full CDR3 reads CASSQDRDKYTEAFF.

With regard to this clone: The read ends 3 residues before the CDR3 terminus; that terminus is restored from the germline J gene. The rearrangement links TRBV2 to TRBJ1-1; no clear D gene. The CDR3 spans 14 residues. Germline V gene lookup returns CDR1 SNHLY and CDR2 FYNNEI. The CDR3 here is CASSVLATLGIAFF. Partial CDR3 DNA: TGTGCCAGCAGTGTACTAGCCACCCTTGGGATT.

As regards this clone: Read data end 3 residues before the CDR3 end; the end is taken from the germline J gene. The rearrangement joins TRBV5-1 to TRBJ1-2, with 7 positions matching TRBD1. The germline gives CDR1 SGHRS, CDR2 YFSETQ. The CDR3 runs 14 residues. Here the CDR3 reads CASSTLTGSYDYTF. The DNA read from the CDR3 is TGCGCCAGCAGCACGCTGACAGGGTCTTACGAC.

Points on this clone: The CDR3 is cut off 3 residues early in the read; its end comes from the germline J gene. This chain connects TRBV12-3 or TRBV12-4 to TRBJ1-4; the D gene is possibly TRBD1 (5 bases). This CDR3 region has 14 residues. The germline V and J ends were trimmed by 5 bases and 8 bases, with 15 bases remaining between them. The CDR3 protein is CASSEVAGGEKLFF. The part of the CDR3 DNA that was read is TGTGCCAGCAGTGAGGTCGCGGGGGGGGAAAAA.

As concerns this clone: The read halts 3 residues ahead of the CDR3 end, with the missing end drawn from the germline J gene. This chain uses TRBV28 with TRBJ2-7, with 7 bases aligning to TRBD2. Trimming removed 2 bases from V and 4 bases from J; junction bases left unmatched: 8. CDR1 and CDR2 (germline): MDHEN, SYDVKM. The CDR3 is 15 amino acids. The CDR3 is CASSLMGGGAYEQYF. The sequenced CDR3 bases are TGTGCCAGCAGTTTAATGGGCGGGGGAGCGTACGAG.

Remarks on this clone: The read ends 3 residues shy of where the CDR3 ends; the end is completed using the germline J gene. The rearrangement links TRBV11-1 to TRBJ2-5; D might be TRBD2 (6 bases). Germline CDR1 is SGHAT and CDR2 is FQDESV (reference sequence). The CDR3 consists of 15 residues. The CDR3: CASSPAGSVGGTQYF. The covered CDR3 bases are TGTGCCAGCAGCCCCGCAGGCAGTGTGGGGGGAACC.

Comment on this clone: The sequence runs out 3 residues before the end of the CDR3; the remainder is reconstructed from the germline J gene. The J gene is TRBJ1-2, the V gene TRBV4-2; 10 bases are shared with TRBD1. CDR1 is LGHNA and CDR2 is YNFKEQ in the germline V gene. Germline trimming cut 4 bases from V and 2 bases from J; bases unmatched to any gene: 4. The CDR3 loop spans 15 amino acids. This CDR3 reads CASSPDRGQNYGYTF. The part of the CDR3 DNA that was read is TGTGCCAGCAGCCCCGACAGGGGGCAAAACTATGGC.

Turning to this clone: The read halts 3 residues ahead of the CDR3 end, with the missing end drawn from the germline J gene. The chain carries TRBV25-1 and TRBJ2-7, with D maybe TRBD2 (6 bases). The CDR3 spans 14 residues. Germline-derived CDR1 and CDR2 are MGHDK and SYGVNS. V was cut by 3 bases and J by 2 bases, with 11 bases left in between. The sequenced CDR3 bases are TGTGCCAGCAGTGATGGGGGGATGGCCTACGAG. It specifies CASSDGGMAYE. The full CDR3 is CASSDGGMAYEQYF.

Notes on this clone: The CDR3 end falls 3 residues outside the read, so it is completed with the germline J gene. The rearrangement joins TRBV10-3 to TRBJ2-2; D gene unclear. Trimming shortened V by 2 bases and J by 4 bases, and 5 bases separated the two germline ends. Germline values: CDR1 ENHRY, CDR2 SYGVKD. The CDR3 sequence is 13 residues long. The covered CDR3 bases are TGTGCCATCAGTGAGGGCTTCACCGGGGAG. Protein: CAISEGFTGE. The CDR3 reads in full as CAISEGFTGELFF.

As for this clone: The read falls 3 residues short of the CDR3 end, and the missing part is taken from the germline J gene. This sequence joins TRBV10-3 and TRBJ1-1; perhaps TRBD1 as D (6 bases). Per the germline V gene, CDR1 is ENHRY and CDR2 is SYGVKD. This CDR3 has 12 amino acids. The CDR3 DNA, read in part, is TGTGCCATCACGGACAGTAACTATGGC. This codes for CAITDSNYG. The complete CDR3 protein is CAITDSNYGAFF.

CDR3 sequence reads: CASSLGQGGGQPQYF. The CDR3 bases that were read are TGCGCCAGCAGCTTAGGACAGGGGGGCGGTCAGCCT. The chain recombines TRBV5-1 with TRBJ2-4; 10 nucleotides agree with TRBD1. The read terminates 3 residues before the CDR3 end, so the remaining end is supplied by the germline J gene. This CDR3 comprises 15 residues. Germline V gene data show CDR1 as SGHRS and CDR2 as YFSETQ.

On this clone: Read sequence stops 3 residues before the CDR3 end, and the germline J gene provides the missing end. This chain connects TRBV12-3 or TRBV12-4 to TRBJ1-1; 8 bases line up with TRBD1. V was clipped by 3 bases and J by 7 bases; unmatched bases: 10. The length of the CDR3 is 15 residues. The CDR3 DNA, read in part, is TGTGCCAGCAGTTTCCTAGGACAGGGTCTGGGTGAA. Translation: CASSFLGQGLGE. The full CDR3 reads CASSFLGQGLGEAFF.

A note on this clone: The read is 3 residues too short to cover the CDR3 end, so that end is filled in from the germline J gene. The chain combines TRBV20-1 with TRBJ1-6; the match to TRBD1 covers 8 bases. From germline, CDR1 is DFQATT and CDR2 SNEGSKA (reference sequence). CDR3 size: 14 residues. V shed 1 base and J 5 bases; nucleotides not matched to a gene: 1. The CDR3 sequence is CSARGQGNNSPLHF. The DNA read from the CDR3 is TGCAGTGCTAGAGGACAGGGGAATAATTCACCC.

Comments on this clone: From the germline J gene comes the end of the CDR3, since the read stops 3 residues before it. The genes are TRBV6-2 or TRBV6-3 and TRBJ1-2, with a weak D call TRBD1 (5 bases). Per germline, CDR1 MNHEY and CDR2 SVGEGT. The CDR3 has 12 amino acids. The CDR3 DNA, read in part, is TGTGCCAGCAGTGAGGGGCCCTACGAC. It translates to CASSEGPYD. The whole CDR3 region reads CASSEGPYDYTF.

Of note for this clone: The CDR3 goes on 3 residues after the read ends, and that part is filled in from the germline J gene. The J gene is TRBJ1-1, the V gene TRBV5-1, with unresolved D. Germline assignment: CDR1 SGHRS and CDR2 YFSETQ. V was trimmed by 5 bases and J by 5 bases, leaving 10 bases between them. The CDR3 runs to 12 residues. The covered CDR3 bases are TGCGCCAGCAGGGAGGGTAGGACTGAA. This encodes CASREGRTE. The CDR3, in full, reads CASREGRTEAFF.

Remarks on this clone: The read comes to an end 3 residues before the CDR3 does, leaving the germline J gene to fill in the end. The J gene is TRBJ2-7, the V gene TRBV11-1; 7 bases fit TRBD1. The germline V gene encodes CDR1 SGHAT and CDR2 FQDESV (reference sequence). V was pared by 5 bases and J by 6 bases, with 4 bases of the junction left unmatched. CDR3 size: 12 residues. The CDR3 spells CASSKDRVEQYF. CDR3 bases read: TGTGCCAGCAGCAAAGACAGGGTCGAG.